This passage covers 20 T cell receptor beta chains from one sample sequenced in a study of tumor and adjacent non-tumor tissue in lung cancer. The library came from three nested PCR rounds adapted from ARM-PCR protocols. TCRdb analysed the multiplex PCR reads with MiXCR anew, one entry per CDR3 protein. Of under 85,000 distinct CDR3 sequences listed, approximately 82% are singletons. RNA was extracted from bulk tissue without any cell sorting. More than 3 cm separated this lung sample from the edge of the tumor. The source material was distant non-tumor lung tissue. The receptors derive from a man between 65 and 85 years old with non-small cell lung cancer.

The chain uses TRBV5-1 and TRBJ2-3, with 11 bases fitting TRBD2. The trim removed 0 bases at V and 6 bases at J, leaving 9 bases unmatched. Per the germline V gene, CDR1 is SGHRS and CDR2 is YFSETQ. CDR3 length: 17 amino acids. DNA of the CDR3: TGCGCCAGCAGCTTGGTGCTACTAGCGGGAGTGCCCGATACGCAGTATTTT. Its translation is CASSLVLLAGVPDTQYF.

This rearrangement joins TRBV6-2 or TRBV6-3 to TRBJ2-1, with 14 bases aligning to TRBD2. The better agreement between TRBJ2-7 and the DNA end casts doubt on the J call. CDR3 length: 20 residues. From germline, CDR1 is MNHEY and CDR2 SVGEGT. CDR3 nucleotides: TGTGCCAGCAATTCCATCGGGGGACTAGCGGGAGTAGTGGACTTGAATGAGCAGTACTTC. Translating gives CASNSIGGLAGVVDLNEQYF.

As to this clonotype: One end of the junction fails to match germline, which may point to a read error. The chain couples TRBV28 to TRBJ2-7; 8 nucleotides align to TRBD1. Germline CDR1 and CDR2: MDHEN and SYDVKM. CDR3 length: 14 residues. CDR3 residues: CTSSPPGQDHEQYF. The CDR3, as DNA: TGTACCAGCAGTCCCCCGGGACAGGACCACGAGCAGTACTTC. The full variable domain, its missing parts supplied by reference TRBV28 and TRBJ2-7, is DVKVTQSSRYLVKRTGEKVFLECVQDMDHENMFWYRQDPGLGLRLIYFSYDVKMKEKGDIPEGYSVSREKKERFSLILESASTNQTSMYLCTSSPPGQDHEQYFGPGTRLTVT.

J is TRBJ1-2 and V is TRBV29-1; tentative D call: TRBD1 (5 bases). CDR1 and CDR2 from the germline V gene are SQVTM and ANQGSEA. V was shortened by 0 bases and J by 4 bases, with 18 bases between the two germline ends. The CDR3 is 16 residues long. The CDR3 DNA is TGCAGCGTTGAAGACAGTGATGCTGACAGTCTCTATGGCTACACCTTC. This codes for CSVEDSDADSLYGYTF.

A note on this clonotype: Likely a read error: the CDR3 ends without its conserved phenylalanine or tryptophan. Because the CDR3's place on the DNA is in doubt, the DNA is left out and the CDR3 is given as listed by TCRdb. The V gene is TRBV5-8, the J gene TRBJ2-7; the table's D call, TRBD1, was not checked against the DNA. Germline V gene sequence: CDR1 SGHTS, CDR2 YDEGEE. The CDR3 length is 13 residues, termini included. CDR3 protein: CASSTFDRDEQHS.

This clonotype was seen at least ten times. The chain uses TRBV5-4 and TRBJ1-2, with D maybe TRBD1 (6 bases). This CDR3 is 16 amino acids long. Germline lookup yields CDR1 SGHNT and CDR2 YYREEE (reference sequence). Between the trimmed V and J ends, which lost 0 bases and 2 bases, there was a span of 14 bases. For the CDR3, the DNA is TGTGCCAGCAGCTTGGTAGAGACAGGCATAAACTATGGCTACACCTTC. It is translated as CASSLVETGINYGYTF. Together with reference TRBV5-4 and TRBJ1-2, the CDR3 gives the full variable domain: ETGVTQSPTHLIKTRGQQVTLRCSSQSGHNTVSWYQQALGQGPQFIFQYYREEENGRGNFPPRFSGLQFPNYSSELNVNALELDDSALYLCASSLVETGINYGYTFGSGTRLTVV.

Comments on this clonotype: Given a much more abundant clone one base away, this may be a read error. CDR3 in amino acids: CASSAFSVANYGYIF. The DNA for the CDR3 is TGTGCCAGCAGTGCTTTTTCTGTCGCTAACTATGGCTACATCTTC. The chain uses TRBV12-3 or TRBV12-4 and TRBJ1-2; the D is unclear. The CDR3 covers 15 residues.

The chain has TRBV28 and TRBJ1-5; D unresolved. Trimming stripped 4 bases from V and 2 bases from J, with 21 bases between. The CDR3 spans 18 residues. Germline V gene sequence: CDR1 MDHEN, CDR2 SYDVKM. The CDR3 sequence: CASSSAPGERAGNQPQHF. Here the CDR3 DNA reads TGTGCCAGCAGTTCCGCCCCCGGGGAAAGGGCGGGCAATCAGCCCCAGCATTTT.

There are a few counts of this clonotype. One base away lies a much larger clone, so this may be a sequencing read error. This sequence joins TRBV6-5 and TRBJ1-1; TRBD1 is a possible D gene (5 bases). The germline gives CDR1 MNHEY, CDR2 SVGAGI. The CDR3 consists of 13 residues. Between the trimmed V and J ends, which lost 1 base and 10 bases, there was a span of 13 bases. The CDR3 loop reads CASSYLAGKGAFF. The CDR3 nucleotides read TGTGCCAGCAGTTACTTGGCAGGGAAAGGAGCTTTCTTT.

This clonotype turned up a few times. A clone one base away is much larger, so this may be a read error. The rearrangement uses TRBV6-5 and TRBJ2-1; 7 bases fit TRBD1. Germline V CDR1 and CDR2: MNHEY, SVGAGI. The CDR3 loop spans 15 amino acids. As DNA, the CDR3 is TGTGTCAGCAGTAGCCGGGACAGCTCCTACAATGAGCAGTTCTTC. This gives the protein CVSSSRDSSYNEQFF.

A note on this clonotype: Germline and junction disagree at one end, which may indicate a read error. The chain carries TRBV2 and TRBJ1-1; TRBD1 might be the D (6 bases). Germline V gives CDR1 SNHLY, CDR2 FYNNEI. This CDR3 spans 14 amino acids. In nucleotides, the CDR3 is TGTGCCATCAGTGAAGTCAGGGGCAGGACTGAAGCTTTCTTT. It specifies CAISEVRGRTEAFF. Together with reference TRBV2 and TRBJ1-1, the CDR3 gives the full variable domain: EPEVTQTPSHQVTQMGQEVILRCVPISNHLYFYWYRQILGQKVEFLVSFYNNEISEKSEIFDDQFSVERPDGSNFTLKIRSTKLEDSAMYFCAISEVRGRTEAFFGQGTRLTVV.

This clonotype was seen ten or more times. This rearrangement joins TRBV28 to TRBJ1-5, with D uncertain. V was trimmed by 6 bases and J by 2 bases, leaving 5 bases between them. CDR1 and CDR2 from the germline V gene are MDHEN and SYDVKM. The CDR3 is made up of 12 amino acids. CDR3 nucleotide sequence: TGTGCCAGCAGGGTAGGCAATCAGCCCCAGCATTTT. As protein: CASRVGNQPQHF.

With respect to this clonotype: A clone one base away is much larger, so this may be a read error. The V gene is TRBV6-5, the J gene TRBJ1-1; possible D gene TRBD1, 5 bases. The CDR3 is 15 residues long. The germline V gene has CDR1 MNHEY and CDR2 SVGAGI. V lost 5 bases to trimming and J lost 0 bases, with 13 bases between them. CDR3 nucleotide sequence: TGTGCCAGCAGTGCCCGACCGGGGGTGAACACTGAAGCTTTCTTT. Its translation is CASSARPGVNTEAFF.

In regard to this clonotype: A much larger clone lies one base from this, so it may be a read error. V and J are TRBV29-1 and TRBJ2-1; no reliable D call. With 6 bases removed from V and 5 bases from J, the gap between germline ends came to 11 bases. Germline CDR1 SQVTM, CDR2 ANQGSEA. The CDR3 contains 12 residues. The CDR3 loop is CSVEYLNNEQFF. The CDR3 coding sequence is TGCAGCGTGGAGTACTTAAACAATGAGCAGTTCTTC.

Remarks on this clonotype: At one end the junction does not follow the germline gene, possibly because of a read error. The chain combines TRBV29-1 with TRBJ2-7, with 7 bases lining up with TRBD2. The CDR3 spans 14 residues. Germline V gene lookup returns CDR1 SQVTM and CDR2 ANQGSEA. Written as DNA, the CDR3 is TGTAGCGTTGAAAGGGCGGGAGCGACTTACGAGCAGTACTTC. It codes for CSVERAGATYEQYF.

In the case of this clonotype: The junction and the germline gene differ at one end; a read error may be behind it. The genes are TRBV11-2 and TRBJ2-7; 9 bases are a match to TRBD2. This CDR3 comprises 15 residues. CDR1 and CDR2 from the germline V gene are SGHAT and FQNNGV. CDR3 DNA: TGTGACAGCAGCTTAGAGCGGGGGGCCCCCTACGAGCAGTACTTC. Amino acid sequence: CDSSLERGAPYEQYF.

The chain recombines TRBV5-4 with TRBJ2-5; 8 bases map to TRBD2. This CDR3 is 13 amino acids long. Germline V gene lookup returns CDR1 SGHNT and CDR2 YYREEE (reference sequence). V trimming: 2 bases; J trimming: 5 bases; junction bases outside the gene matches: 2. The CDR3 DNA follows: TGTGCCAGCAGCTTCGGGGGGGAGGAGACCCAGTACTTC. Translating it yields CASSFGGEETQYF.

Details on this clonotype: An end of the junction differs from the germline gene, which may be a read error. V usage is TRBV6-5 and J usage is TRBJ2-7, with 8 bases fitting TRBD2. In germline, CDR1 is MNHEY, CDR2 SVGAGI. The CDR3 loop spans 15 amino acids. CDR3 DNA sequence: TGTTCCAGCAGCCGGGAGGGACTACACTCCTACGAGCAGTACTTC. It is translated as CSSSREGLHSYEQYF.

A note on this clonotype: The conserved phenylalanine or tryptophan is not found at the CDR3 terminus, so this likely reflects a read error. This sequence joins TRBV11-1 and TRBJ2-1; perhaps TRBD2 as D (6 bases). V dropped 5 bases and J dropped 6 bases, with 11 bases sitting between them. CDR3 length equals 13 residues. Germline assignment: CDR1 SGHAT and CDR2 FQDESV (reference sequence). The CDR3 DNA is TGTGCCAGCAGCACGGGAGTTGGCAATGAGCAGTTCTTA. Translated: CASSTGVGNEQFL.

The rearrangement uses TRBV5-6 and TRBJ2-4, with D maybe TRBD1 (5 bases). CDR3 length: 17 residues. Germline CDR1 SGHDT, CDR2 YYEEEE. The CDR3 region is CDGSATWTRVVGNIQYF. CDR3 nucleotide sequence: TGTGACGGCAGCGCTACCTGGACAAGGGTCGTTGGAAACATTCAGTACTTC. Full variable domain (remainder filled in from reference TRBV5-6 and TRBJ2-4): DAGVTQSPTHLIKTRGQQVTLRCSPKSGHDTVSWYQQALGQGPQFIFQYYEEEERQRGNFPDRFSGHQFPNYSSELNVNALLLGDSALYLCDGSATWTRVVGNIQYFGAGTRLSVL.